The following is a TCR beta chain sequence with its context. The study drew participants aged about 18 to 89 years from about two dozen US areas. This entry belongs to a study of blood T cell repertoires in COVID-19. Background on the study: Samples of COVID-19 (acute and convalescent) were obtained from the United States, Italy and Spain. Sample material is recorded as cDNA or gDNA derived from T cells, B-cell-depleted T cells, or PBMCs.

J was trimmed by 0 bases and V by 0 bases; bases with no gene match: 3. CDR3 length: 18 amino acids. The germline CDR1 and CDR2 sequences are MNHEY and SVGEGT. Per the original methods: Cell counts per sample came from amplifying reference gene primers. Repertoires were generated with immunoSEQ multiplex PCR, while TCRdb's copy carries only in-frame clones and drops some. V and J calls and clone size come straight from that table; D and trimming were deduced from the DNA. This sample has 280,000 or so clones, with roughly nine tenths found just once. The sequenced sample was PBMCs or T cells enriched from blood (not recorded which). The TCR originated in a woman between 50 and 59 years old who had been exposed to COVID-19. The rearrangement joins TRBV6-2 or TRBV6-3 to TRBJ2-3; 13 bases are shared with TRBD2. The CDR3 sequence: CASSYSTSGGTSTDTQYF. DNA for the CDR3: TGTGCCAGCAGTTACTCGACTAGCGGGGGGACTAGCACAGATACGCAGTATTTT.